The 19 T cell receptor beta chains listed next were all sequenced from one sample in a study of cytomegalovirus exposure and HLA in healthy donors. Both 60 Vbeta primers and 13 Jbeta primers went into the PCR. Clones were read by immunoSEQ multiplex PCR, and TCRdb kept only the in-frame ones, dropping some. The table lists 150,000 to 200,000 clones, with about 0.8% in the top ten. Sequencing input: PBMCs. The receptors stem from a woman aged 18-29 years in good health and CMV-seropositive.

The chain links TRBV6-6 to TRBJ1-5; perhaps TRBD1 as D (5 bases). V was cut by 4 bases and J by 1 base, with 8 bases left in between. The CDR3 consists of 14 residues. From germline, CDR1 is MNHNY and CDR2 SVGAGI (reference sequence). This CDR3 reads CASSSGVSNQPQHF. The DNA for the CDR3 is TGTGCCAGCAGTTCGGGGGTAAGCAATCAGCCCCAGCATTTT.

The chain's CDR3 is CATSRRLAGGTGELFF. The DNA of the CDR3 is TGTGCCACCAGCAGAAGGCTAGCGGGAGGCACCGGGGAGCTGTTTTTT. The chain uses TRBV15 and TRBJ2-2; 11 nucleotides line up with TRBD2. This CDR3 comprises 16 residues. The V and J ends lost 2 bases and 4 bases, in that order; junction bases with no gene match: 3. The germline CDR1 and CDR2 sequences are LNHNV and YYDKDF (reference sequence). Supplemented by reference TRBV15 and TRBJ2-2, the full variable domain reads DAMVIQNPRYQVTQFGKPVTLSCSQTLNHNVMYWYQQKSSQAPKLLFHYYDKDFNNEADTPDNFQSRRPNTSFCFLDIRSPGLGDTAMYLCATSRRLAGGTGELFFGEGSRLTVL.

J is TRBJ2-7 and V is TRBV7-9, with 7 bases matching TRBD1. The J segment lost 0 bases and the V segment lost 2 bases, leaving 13 bases of the junction unmatched. The germline V gene encodes CDR1 SEHNR and CDR2 FQNEAQ (reference sequence). The CDR3 is made up of 18 amino acids. CDR3 sequence reads: CASSLPPGTGQTSYEQYF. DNA for the CDR3: TGTGCCAGCAGCTTACCCCCGGGAACGGGACAGACCTCCTACGAGCAGTACTTC.

The chain uses TRBV4-3 and TRBJ2-7, with 7 bases matching TRBD1. The CDR3 loop spans 13 amino acids. Germline loops: CDR1 LGHNA, CDR2 YSLEER. V shed 5 bases and J 5 bases; nucleotides not matched to a gene: 6. The DNA of the CDR3 is TGCGCCAGCAGCTCGGGACAGACCCACGAGCAGTACTTC. Its protein product is CASSSGQTHEQYF.

The chain joins TRBV6-9 to TRBJ1-1; the D gene is possibly TRBD1 (6 bases). Looked up from germline, CDR1 is MNHGY and CDR2 is SVAAGI. V was pared by 6 bases and J by 7 bases, with 15 bases between. This CDR3 region has 13 residues. The CDR3 loop reads CASSCRGSIEAFF. The CDR3 DNA follows: TGTGCCAGCAGCTGCAGGGGAAGCATTGAAGCTTTCTTT.

The rearrangement links TRBV19 to TRBJ2-5, with unresolved D. The CDR3 consists of 11 residues. In germline, CDR1 is LNHDA, CDR2 SQIVND (reference sequence). V lost 7 bases and J lost 4, with 7 bases in between. The DNA of the CDR3 is TGTGCCAGTACCCGAGGAGAGACCCAGTACTTC. Translated, it gives CASTRGETQYF.

The chain carries TRBV5-1 and TRBJ2-7; 9 nucleotides match TRBD1. There are 16 residues in the CDR3. Germline assignment: CDR1 SGHRS and CDR2 YFSETQ. After removal of 1 base from V and 7 bases from J, the junction contained 12 bases not matched to a gene. The CDR3 spells CASSLSPGTGQREQYF. As DNA, the CDR3 is TGCGCCAGCAGCTTGTCCCCAGGGACAGGGCAAAGAGAGCAGTACTTC.

This chain links TRBV5-1 with TRBJ2-5, with TRBD2 matching 8 bases. The CDR3 has 14 amino acids. CDR1 is SGHRS, CDR2 YFSETQ, per germline. Germline trimming cut 4 bases from V and 5 bases from J; bases unmatched to any gene: 7. CDR3 DNA: TGCGCCAGCAGCAGTAGCGGGATTTATGAGACCCAGTACTTC. Its protein is CASSSSGIYETQYF.

The J gene is TRBJ1-1, the V gene TRBV27, with D unresolved. This CDR3 region has 13 residues. With 8 bases removed from V and 1 base from J, the gap between germline ends came to 11 bases. CDR1 MNHEY and CDR2 SMNVEV come from the germline V gene (reference sequence). The CDR3 bases are TGTGCCAGCGGTCCACGGGGGAACACTGAAGCTTTCTTT. Translation: CASGPRGNTEAFF.

J is TRBJ1-5 and V is TRBV7-9, with 8 bases fitting TRBD1. The germline CDR1 and CDR2 sequences are SEHNR and FQNEAQ (reference sequence). Trimming removed 5 bases from V and 5 bases from J; junction bases left unmatched: 5. This CDR3 region has 14 residues. This CDR3 reads CASSKTGGDQPQHF. In DNA, the CDR3 is TGTGCCAGCAGCAAAACAGGGGGAGATCAGCCCCAGCATTTT.

The chain employs TRBV4-3 and TRBJ1-6; no firm D call. V lost 1 base, J lost 9 bases, and 10 bases lay in between. The CDR3 contains 14 residues. The germline V gene encodes CDR1 LGHNA and CDR2 YSLEER. CDR3: CASSQGGGVSPLHF. The CDR3 coding sequence is TGCGCCAGCAGCCAAGGGGGAGGAGTTTCACCCCTCCACTTT.

The chain carries TRBV4-1 and TRBJ1-1; 9 bases agree with TRBD1. The CDR3 spans 14 residues. V trimming: 4 bases; J trimming: 5 bases; junction bases outside the gene matches: 5. Germline V lookup: CDR1 MGHRA, CDR2 YSYEKL. CDR3 sequence: CASSPGQGVTEAFF. The CDR3 region has the DNA TGCGCCAGCAGCCCGGGACAGGGAGTGACTGAAGCTTTCTTT.

The CDR3 DNA reads TGTGCCATTCGGGGACAGGGCAATCAGCCCCAGCATTTT. This encodes CAIRGQGNQPQHF. The gene calls are TRBV2 and TRBJ1-5; TRBD1 aligns across 8 bases. Per the germline V gene, CDR1 is SNHLY and CDR2 is FYNNEI. V lost 10 bases to trimming and J lost 2 bases; unmatched junction nucleotides: 4. The CDR3 is made up of 13 amino acids.

This chain links TRBV19 with TRBJ2-3; D may be TRBD1 (6 bases). Germline V CDR1 and CDR2: LNHDA, SQIVND (reference sequence). Trimming cost V 11 bases and J 10 bases, with 28 bases left between them. The CDR3 consists of 15 residues. The CDR3 region has the DNA TGTGCCTCCAAGGAAGATTTCGTGGACAGATCGGCGCAGTATTTT. It codes for CASKEDFVDRSAQYF.

The chain has TRBV5-6 and TRBJ1-1; a possible D gene is TRBD1 (5 bases). V was cut by 5 bases and J by 1 base, with 12 bases left in between. From germline, CDR1 is SGHDT and CDR2 YYEEEE. The CDR3 covers 14 residues. The CDR3 DNA reads as TGTGCCAGCAGGTCGAGACAGAGGAACACTGAAGCTTTCTTT. Residues: CASRSRQRNTEAFF.

The chain recombines TRBV18 with TRBJ1-4, with D possibly matching TRBD1 (6 bases). Germline V gene lookup returns CDR1 KGHSH and CDR2 LQKENI. V lost 10 bases and J lost 0, with 12 bases in between. The CDR3 spans 14 residues. CDR3 in DNA: TGTGCCAACAGCGGGACATCAACTAATGAAAAACTGTTTTTT. Protein product: CANSGTSTNEKLFF. Using reference TRBV18 and TRBJ1-4 for the parts outside the CDR3, the full variable domain is NAGVMQNPRHLVRRRGQEARLRCSPMKGHSHVYWYRQLPEEGLKFMVYLQKENIIDESGMPKERFSAEFPKEGPSILRIQQVVRGDSAAYFCANSGTSTNEKLFFGSGTQLSVL.

V gene TRBV5-1 combines with J gene TRBJ1-4; maybe TRBD1 (6 bases). This CDR3 spans 14 amino acids. V lost 4 bases and J lost 7, with 14 bases in between. CDR1 is SGHRS, CDR2 YFSETQ, per germline. The CDR3 loop is CASSITGKGEKLFF. CDR3 coding DNA: TGCGCCAGCAGCATAACAGGGAAAGGTGAAAAACTGTTTTTT.

The rearrangement uses TRBV27 and TRBJ2-7, with 7 bases fitting TRBD1. Trimming cost V 5 bases and J 2 bases; bases outside gene matches: 6. This CDR3 is built from 14 residues. Germline V gene sequence: CDR1 MNHEY, CDR2 SMNVEV (reference sequence). As DNA, the CDR3 is TGTGCCAGCAGTCAGGGGGATCCTCCCTACGAGCAGTACTTC. It is translated as CASSQGDPPYEQYF.

V usage is TRBV5-1 and J usage is TRBJ2-2; weak D call: TRBD1 (5 bases). The length of the CDR3 is 16 residues. Germline V gene lookup returns CDR1 SGHRS and CDR2 YFSETQ. V gave up 6 bases and J gave up 0 bases, with 15 bases separating them. The CDR3 DNA reads as TGCGCCAGCAATAGGGGATCGGCGCCGAACACCGGGGAGCTGTTTTTT. This translates into CASNRGSAPNTGELFF.